A single sample is the source of the 27 T cell receptor beta chains below, sequenced in a study of T cell responses to AZD1222 COVID-19 vaccine. The assay was immunoSEQ multiplex PCR, and TCRdb's table has in-frame clones only and misses some. The sample has under 100,000 clones, approximately 83% seen once; the top ten hold approximately 8%. Here the sequenced sample was peripheral blood, taken on day 0 of AZD1222 vaccination. These receptors were collected from an adult in good health.

This clone is judged medium-sized. This rearrangement joins TRBV27 to TRBJ1-4; possible D gene TRBD1, 5 bases. CDR3 length: 16 amino acids. V was pared by 1 base and J by 4 bases, with 13 bases between. Germline CDR1 reads MNHEY; CDR2 reads SMNVEV (reference sequence). In nucleotides, the CDR3 is TGTGCCAGCAGTTTATGGCTCGGGGGGGGTAATGAAAAACTGTTTTTT. It yields the protein CASSLWLGGGNEKLFF.

The chain recombines TRBV30 with TRBJ2-1; possibly TRBD1 for D (6 bases). The CDR3 has 13 amino acids. Germline-derived CDR1 and CDR2 are GTSNPN and SVGIG (reference sequence). Trimming removed 5 bases at V and 12 bases at J, with 20 bases between. CDR3 nucleotide sequence: TGTGCCTGGGATACAGGGCGGGCAAGGGGGCAGTTCTTC. This encodes CAWDTGRARGQFF.

The V and J genes are TRBV7-2 and TRBJ2-3; D is perhaps TRBD1 (6 bases). There are 15 residues in the CDR3. V lost 6 bases and J lost 1, with 14 bases in between. Germline values: CDR1 SGHTA, CDR2 FQGNSA. CDR3 DNA sequence: TGTGCCAGCAGAGCAATCAGGGGTGGCACAGATACGCAGTATTTT. It translates to CASRAIRGGTDTQYF.

The chain employs TRBV18 and TRBJ1-1; maybe TRBD1 (6 bases). The CDR3 runs 14 residues. Trimming pared 4 bases from V and 5 bases from J, leaving 14 bases between. Germline lookup yields CDR1 KGHSH and CDR2 LQKENI. The CDR3 protein is CASSQLEQGTEAFF. CDR3 in DNA: TGTGCCAGCTCACAACTCGAACAGGGAACTGAAGCTTTCTTT.

V gene TRBV4-2 combines with J gene TRBJ2-2; 11 bases align to TRBD2. The V segment lost 0 bases and the J segment 4 bases; nucleotides outside the gene matches: 4. Germline V gene sequence: CDR1 LGHNA, CDR2 YNFKEQ. The CDR3 extends over 17 amino acids. The CDR3 DNA is TGTGCCAGCAGCCAAGATAGCGGGAGGGTACGCACCGGGGAGCTGTTTTTT. This codes for CASSQDSGRVRTGELFF.

The V gene is TRBV10-3, the J gene TRBJ2-5; D is unresolved. This CDR3 spans 13 amino acids. Between the trimmed V and J ends, which lost 2 bases and 4 bases, there was a span of 8 bases. In germline, CDR1 is ENHRY, CDR2 SYGVKD. The CDR3 bases are TGTGCCATCAGTGAGGACGGTAGAGAGACCCAGTACTTC. Residues: CAISEDGRETQYF.

The chain is built from TRBV19 and TRBJ1-2, with 8 bases lining up with TRBD1. The CDR3 runs 20 residues. V was clipped by 0 bases and J by 6 bases; unmatched bases: 21. Germline V gene sequence: CDR1 LNHDA, CDR2 SQIVND (reference sequence). Here the CDR3 DNA reads TGTGCCAGTAGTATAGATCTACGGTCGGGGCGAGACGGACAGGGCCATGGCTACACCTTC. It yields the protein CASSIDLRSGRDGQGHGYTF. Full variable domain (rest looked up from reference TRBV19 and TRBJ1-2): DGGITQSPKYLFRKEGQNVTLSCEQNLNHDAMYWYRQDPGQGLRLIYYSQIVNDFQKGDIAEGYSVSREKKESFPLTVTSAQKNPTAFYLCASSIDLRSGRDGQGHGYTFGSGTRLTVV.

The J gene is TRBJ1-1, the V gene TRBV9; D uncertain. Germline V lookup: CDR1 SGDLS, CDR2 YYNGEE. This CDR3 comprises 13 residues. Between the trimmed V and J ends, which lost 3 bases and 9 bases, there was a span of 15 bases. The CDR3 DNA reads TGTGCCAGCAGCGCCATCCTGGGCAGACAAGCTTTCTTT. It is translated as CASSAILGRQAFF.

As concerns this clone: Other DNA sequences in the same sample also yield this CDR3. The rearrangement links TRBV6-5 to TRBJ1-2; D is ambiguous. CDR1 and CDR2 from the germline V gene are MNHEY and SVGAGI. Trimming took off 0 bases at V and 3 bases at J, with 5 bases between the two ends. The length of the CDR3 is 13 residues. CDR3 nucleotides: TGTGCCAGCAGTTACTCTGGGGACTATGGCTACACCTTC. Its protein product is CASSYSGDYGYTF.

The J gene is TRBJ1-3, the V gene TRBV5-1; D is undetermined. The V and J ends lost 4 bases and 0 bases respectively, with 14 bases between them. CDR1 SGHRS and CDR2 YFSETQ come from the germline V gene. The CDR3 has 16 residues. The CDR3 is CASSPPDGYSGNTIYF. CDR3 nucleotides: TGCGCCAGCAGCCCGCCGGACGGCTACTCTGGAAACACCATATATTTT.

The chain recombines TRBV19 with TRBJ1-5; D gene unclear. Germline V CDR1 and CDR2: LNHDA, SQIVND (reference sequence). The CDR3 has 14 amino acids. With 10 bases removed from V and 8 bases from J, the gap between germline ends came to 21 bases. For the CDR3, the DNA is TGTGCCACCACGACCGAAATAACTCATGAGCCCCAGCATTTT. The encoded protein is CATTTEITHEPQHF.

The chain employs TRBV29-1 and TRBJ1-3; D may be TRBD1 (5 bases). Germline V lookup: CDR1 SQVTM, CDR2 ANQGSEA. The V end lost 6 bases, the J end lost 4 bases, and 19 bases lay between the germline ends. This CDR3 spans 15 amino acids. The CDR3 spells CSVVWGPALGNTIYF. The CDR3 DNA reads as TGCAGCGTCGTGTGGGGCCCCGCTCTGGGAAACACCATATATTTT.

This rearrangement joins TRBV28 to TRBJ2-6; 9 nucleotides match TRBD1. Germline trimming cut 2 bases from V and 2 bases from J; bases unmatched to any gene: 7. This CDR3 spans 18 amino acids. Germline V CDR1 and CDR2: MDHEN, SYDVKM. The CDR3, as DNA: TGTGCCAGCAGTTTAGGGGGGACAGGGCTAACTGGGGCCAACGTCCTGACTTTC. Protein product: CASSLGGTGLTGANVLTF.

The genes are TRBV27 and TRBJ2-1, with 9 positions matching TRBD2. CDR3 length: 15 amino acids. In germline, CDR1 is MNHEY, CDR2 SMNVEV (reference sequence). V was clipped by 7 bases and J by 6 bases; unmatched bases: 10. CDR3 DNA sequence: TGTGCCAGCAAGAGGCGGGAGGGCCGGGGCAATGAGCAGTTCTTC. Amino acid sequence: CASKRREGRGNEQFF.

The chain couples TRBV3-1 (or the pseudogene TRBV3-2) to TRBJ2-7; the match to TRBD1 covers 10 bases. The trim removed 0 bases at V and 4 bases at J, leaving 6 bases unmatched. The germline gives CDR1 LGHDT, CDR2 YNNKEL (reference sequence). This CDR3 has 16 residues. CDR3 nucleotides: TGTGCCAGCAGCCAAGAGAGGGACAGGGGATCGTACGAGCAGTACTTC. Amino acids: CASSQERDRGSYEQYF.

The V call is TRBV28, the J call TRBJ1-2, with D possibly TRBD1 on 5 matching bases. Germline values: CDR1 MDHEN, CDR2 SYDVKM. The CDR3 spans 18 residues. The ends were cut back, 5 bases at V and 5 bases at J, with 27 bases in the middle. The CDR3 spells CASSLIIGGNSPTYGYTF. CDR3 nucleotide sequence: TGTGCCAGCAGTCTCATAATTGGGGGAAATTCCCCTACTTATGGCTACACCTTC.

This rearrangement joins TRBV7-9 to TRBJ1-6; D is ambiguous. CDR1 is SEHNR, CDR2 FQNEAQ, per germline (reference sequence). The CDR3 sequence is 12 residues long. The CDR3 coding sequence is TGTGCGGCGCAGTCCTATAATTCACCCCTCCACTTT. This encodes CAAQSYNSPLHF.

The count of this clone is one. The chain is built from TRBV4-1 and TRBJ2-1; D may be TRBD2 (6 bases). Trimming took 1 base from V and 4 from J, leaving 14 bases between them. The CDR3 covers 16 residues. From germline, CDR1 is MGHRA and CDR2 YSYEKL. This CDR3 is CASSQVGTSVYNEQFF. DNA for the CDR3: TGCGCCAGCAGCCAAGTCGGGACTTCTGTTTACAATGAGCAGTTCTTC.

This clone has only one observation. This chain joins TRBV19 and TRBJ1-2; 8 bases match TRBD1. The V segment lost 6 bases and the J segment 5 bases; nucleotides outside the gene matches: 2. The CDR3 covers 12 residues. The germline V gene encodes CDR1 LNHDA and CDR2 SQIVND (reference sequence). Written as DNA, the CDR3 is TGTGCCAGTAGGACAGGGGATTATGGCTACACCTTC. Translating gives CASRTGDYGYTF.

This chain links TRBV12-3 or TRBV12-4 with TRBJ2-5; either TRBD1 or TRBD2 may fit D (5 bases each). The V gene lost 6 bases and the J gene lost 4 bases, with 12 bases spanning the gap. This CDR3 comprises 13 residues. CDR3 sequence: CASRGPGPETQYF. The CDR3 DNA sequence: TGTGCCAGCAGGGGACCGGGCCCAGAGACCCAGTACTTC.

The chain is built from TRBV27 and TRBJ1-4; 7 nucleotides line up with TRBD1. Unmatched junction bases numbered 8, after V lost 1 base and J lost 3 bases. The V gene's germline CDR1 is MNHEY and CDR2 SMNVEV (reference sequence). This CDR3 has 17 amino acids. Here the CDR3 DNA reads TGTGCCAGCAGTTTATTGGCCCTCAGGGGGTCTAATGAAAAACTGTTTTTT. Its protein product is CASSLLALRGSNEKLFF. Complete variable domain (other parts from reference TRBV27 and TRBJ1-4): EAQVTQNPRYLITVTGKKLTVTCSQNMNHEYMSWYRQDPGLGLRQIYYSMNVEVTDKGDVPEGYKVSRKEKRNFPLILESPSPNQTSLYFCASSLLALRGSNEKLFFGSGTQLSVL.

V and J are TRBV18 and TRBJ1-4; the D is unclear. The CDR3 is 16 amino acids. In germline, CDR1 is KGHSH, CDR2 LQKENI. Between the trimmed V and J ends, which lost 0 bases and 2 bases, there was a span of 10 bases. CDR3 nucleotides: TGTGCCAGCTCACCACCATCTCTGGGGACTAATGAAAAACTGTTTTTT. It translates to CASSPPSLGTNEKLFF.

The V and J genes are TRBV6-2 or TRBV6-3 and TRBJ1-5; D is undetermined. Trimming stripped 0 bases from V and 2 bases from J, with 5 bases between. This CDR3 is built from 14 residues. Germline CDR1 reads MNHEY; CDR2 reads SVGEGT. CDR3 DNA: TGTGCCAGCAGTTACTCCCAGGGCAATCAGCCCCAGCATTTT. As protein: CASSYSQGNQPQHF.

This clone was counted once. The chain recombines TRBV5-1 with TRBJ2-2; D is perhaps TRBD2 (5 bases). V was cut by 0 bases and J by 6 bases, with 9 bases left in between. The CDR3 contains 14 residues. From germline, CDR1 is SGHRS and CDR2 YFSETQ. CDR3 in amino acids: CASSLGLASGELFF. The CDR3 DNA follows: TGCGCCAGCAGCTTGGGCCTAGCCTCCGGGGAGCTGTTTTTT.

This clone was seen a single time. V gene TRBV15 combines with J gene TRBJ1-5, with D possibly matching TRBD1 (6 bases). V shed 0 bases and J shed 0 bases, with 12 bases lying between them. There are 17 residues in the CDR3. Per germline, CDR1 LNHNV and CDR2 YYDKDF (reference sequence). The CDR3 loop is CATSREGAGYSNQPQHF. The CDR3 bases are TGTGCCACCAGCAGAGAGGGGGCGGGTTATAGCAATCAGCCCCAGCATTTT.

The V call is TRBV9, the J call TRBJ1-6; TRBD1 agrees at 9 bases. After removal of 0 bases from V and 7 bases from J, the junction contained 2 bases not matched to a gene. The CDR3 contains 15 residues. CDR1 and CDR2 from the germline V gene are SGDLS and YYNGEE. The CDR3 loop reads CASSVEDRGNSPLHF. In nucleotides, the CDR3 is TGTGCCAGCAGCGTAGAGGACAGGGGAAATTCACCCCTCCACTTT.

This rearrangement joins TRBV5-1 to TRBJ1-4, with D uncertain. CDR1 is SGHRS, CDR2 YFSETQ, per germline. This CDR3 comprises 14 residues. Deletions cut 5 bases from V and 4 bases from J, with 12 bases between. Here the CDR3 DNA reads TGCGCCAGCAGAAATGGAGAGGTTAATGAAAAACTGTTTTTT. Its protein is CASRNGEVNEKLFF.